This T cell receptor beta chain emerged from a study of cytomegalovirus exposure and HLA in healthy donors. Germline lookup yields CDR1 MNHNS and CDR2 SASEGT. This CDR3 is built from 14 residues. Trimming removed 8 bases at V and 0 bases at J, with 13 bases between. The primer mix had 60 Vbeta and 13 Jbeta primers. Assay used: immunoSEQ multiplex PCR; TCRdb lists only in-frame clones, some missing. The sample contains about 190,000 clones, 70% to 90% of which appear only once. The V gene is TRBV6-1, the J gene TRBJ1-1, with D maybe TRBD1 (5 bases). The receptor comes from a woman aged 18-29 years in good health and CMV-seronegative. Material for sequencing was PBMCs. Here the CDR3 DNA reads TGTGCCAGCTTAGGAGGGGCAGTGAACACTGAAGCTTTCTTT. Its translation is CASLGGAVNTEAFF.